Below are 14 T cell receptor beta chains sequenced from a single sample in a study of T cell responses to AZD1222 COVID-19 vaccine. Using immunoSEQ multiplex PCR, the repertoire was profiled, and TCRdb retains in-frame clones only, with some absent. The profile covers 100,000 to 150,000 clones, with roughly 85% appearing a single time and around 8% taken by the ten largest. The source material was peripheral blood, sampled on day 0 of AZD1222 vaccination. Receptors originate from an adult in good health.

CDR3 sequence reads: CASSTRPGPEKLFF. CDR3 nucleotides: TGTGCCAGTAGTACTCGCCCGGGACCTGAAAAACTGTTTTTT. The chain joins TRBV19 to TRBJ1-4, with D maybe TRBD1 (5 bases). V was clipped by 4 bases and J by 7 bases, with 13 bases between them. This CDR3 is built from 14 residues. Germline CDR1 and CDR2: LNHDA and SQIVND (reference sequence).

This chain uses TRBV7-6 with TRBJ2-7, with TRBD2 identical over 10 bases. The V and J ends lost 5 bases and 2 bases, in that order; junction bases with no gene match: 9. The CDR3 loop spans 16 amino acids. Germline V lookup: CDR1 SGHVS, CDR2 FNYEAQ. The CDR3 DNA reads TGTGCCAGCAGCCCCGCTAGCGGGAGAGCGACCTACGAGCAGTACTTC. Amino acid sequence: CASSPASGRATYEQYF.

The J gene is TRBJ1-1, the V gene TRBV7-3; 9 bases align to TRBD1. The CDR3 contains 13 residues. Trimming removed 5 bases from V and 4 bases from J; junction bases left unmatched: 2. Germline V gene sequence: CDR1 SGHTA, CDR2 FQGTGA. Here the CDR3 DNA reads TGTGCCAGCAGCCCGACAGGGGGCACTGAAGCTTTCTTT. Protein: CASSPTGGTEAFF.

The rearrangement links TRBV4-3 to TRBJ2-7; no clear D. In germline, CDR1 is LGHNA, CDR2 YSLEER. The CDR3 has 14 residues. V was clipped by 1 base and J by 3 bases, with 10 bases between them. CDR3 amino acids: CASSQGGPLYEQYF. The CDR3 bases are TGCGCCAGCAGCCAAGGAGGACCACTCTACGAGCAGTACTTC.

The V call is TRBV29-1, the J call TRBJ2-7, with D perhaps matching TRBD1 (6 bases). CDR1 and CDR2 from the germline V gene are SQVTM and ANQGSEA. The V end was cut by 4 bases, the J end by 6 bases, with 7 bases between. The CDR3 has 10 residues. CDR3 in DNA: TGCAGCGTTGGACAGGCCGAGCAGTACTTC. Translation: CSVGQAEQYF.

The chain employs TRBV7-6 and TRBJ1-3; possible D gene TRBD1, 6 bases. V was trimmed by 7 bases and J by 0 bases, leaving 13 bases between them. This CDR3 is built from 15 residues. In germline, CDR1 is SGHVS, CDR2 FNYEAQ. CDR3: CASIPGASSGNTIYF. The CDR3 coding sequence is TGTGCCAGCATACCGGGGGCCAGCTCTGGAAACACCATATATTTT. The variable domain in full, completed from reference TRBV7-6 and TRBJ1-3, reads GAGVSQSPRYKVTKRGQDVALRCDPISGHVSLYWYRQALGQGPEFLTYFNYEAQQDKSGLPNDRFSAERPEGSISTLTIQRTEQRDSAMYRCASIPGASSGNTIYFGEGSWLTVV.

The chain recombines TRBV7-9 with TRBJ2-5, with D hard to call. V lost 4 bases, J lost 4 bases, and 7 bases lay in between. The length of the CDR3 is 12 residues. In germline, CDR1 is SEHNR, CDR2 FQNEAQ (reference sequence). The CDR3 sequence is CASSSSSETQYF. The CDR3 nucleotides read TGTGCCAGCAGCTCATCGTCAGAGACCCAGTACTTC. The whole variable domain, remainder taken from reference TRBV7-9 and TRBJ2-5, is DTGVSQNPRHKITKRGQNVTFRCDPISEHNRLYWYRQTLGQGPEFLTYFQNEAQLEKSRLLSDRFSAERPKGSFSTLEIQRTEQGDSAMYLCASSSSSETQYFGPGTRLLVL.

J is TRBJ1-5 and V is TRBV12-5; unclear D gene. Between the trimmed V and J ends, which lost 3 bases and 5 bases, there was a span of 20 bases. The germline V gene encodes CDR1 LGHNT and CDR2 FRNRAP. The CDR3 consists of 17 residues. The CDR3 sequence: CASGLSSGAEAYQPQHF. Here the CDR3 DNA reads TGTGCTAGTGGTTTATCCTCGGGAGCAGAGGCCTATCAGCCCCAGCATTTT.

The rearrangement joins TRBV2 to TRBJ1-5; 7 bases fit TRBD1. V dropped 5 bases and J dropped 3; count of bases not matched to a gene: 4. The CDR3 runs 14 residues. Germline V CDR1 and CDR2: SNHLY, FYNNEI. CDR3 coding DNA: TGTGCCAGCAGTAGGGACAGTGTCAATCAGCCCCAGCATTTT. Translated: CASSRDSVNQPQHF.

The CDR3 protein is CASSLVLDRDYEQYF. The CDR3 coding sequence is TGTGCCAGCAGCTTAGTTTTGGACCGGGACTACGAGCAGTACTTC. The chain has TRBV11-2 and TRBJ2-7; tentative D call: TRBD2 (5 bases). The V and J ends lost 1 base and 3 bases respectively, with 13 bases between them. This CDR3 contains 15 residues. Germline CDR1 and CDR2: SGHAT and FQNNGV.

The chain is built from TRBV27 and TRBJ2-7, with D maybe TRBD1 (5 bases). Germline CDR1 reads MNHEY; CDR2 reads SMNVEV (reference sequence). The CDR3 extends over 12 amino acids. V lost 7 bases to trimming and J lost 2 bases, with 9 bases between them. CDR3 nucleotides: TGTGCCAGCACGGACAACACCTACGAGCAGTACTTC. Protein: CASTDNTYEQYF.

The chain uses TRBV5-1 and TRBJ2-5, with 8 positions matching TRBD2. The CDR3 loop spans 16 amino acids. Germline CDR1 is SGHRS and CDR2 is YFSETQ. J was trimmed by 0 bases and V by 0 bases; bases with no gene match: 4. DNA for the CDR3: TGCGCCAGCAGCTTGGGCGCGGGGGGCTACCAAGAGACCCAGTACTTC. Its protein is CASSLGAGGYQETQYF.

The chain combines TRBV10-3 with TRBJ1-1, with D perhaps TRBD1 (5 bases). The V end was cut by 5 bases, the J end by 1 base, with 11 bases between. The germline gives CDR1 ENHRY, CDR2 SYGVKD. This CDR3 is built from 14 residues. The CDR3 protein is CAISQGEGNTEAFF. For the CDR3, the DNA is TGTGCCATCAGTCAGGGCGAGGGGAACACTGAAGCTTTCTTT.

This rearrangement joins TRBV19 to TRBJ1-5, with 7 positions matching TRBD1. Germline trimming cut 1 base from V and 6 bases from J; bases unmatched to any gene: 6. The germline V gene encodes CDR1 LNHDA and CDR2 SQIVND (reference sequence). CDR3 length equals 15 residues. CDR3 protein: CASSIVRGRLQPQHF. The CDR3 DNA sequence: TGTGCCAGTAGTATAGTAAGGGGGCGCCTTCAGCCCCAGCATTTT.